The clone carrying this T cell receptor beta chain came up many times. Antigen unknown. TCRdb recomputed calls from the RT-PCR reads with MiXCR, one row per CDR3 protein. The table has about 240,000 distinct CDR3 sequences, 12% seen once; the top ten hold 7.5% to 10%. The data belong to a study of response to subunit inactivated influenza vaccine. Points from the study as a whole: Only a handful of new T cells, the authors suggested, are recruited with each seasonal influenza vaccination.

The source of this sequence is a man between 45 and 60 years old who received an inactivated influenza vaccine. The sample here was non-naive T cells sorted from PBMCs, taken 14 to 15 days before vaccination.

The CDR3 region is CASSFQGDSPLHF. CDR3 nucleotides: TGTGCCAGCAGTTTTCAAGGGGATTCACCCCTCCACTTT. The rearrangement links TRBV12-3 or TRBV12-4 to TRBJ1-6; D may be TRBD1 (5 bases). The V and J ends lost 3 bases and 8 bases respectively, with 8 bases between them. The CDR3 extends over 13 amino acids.